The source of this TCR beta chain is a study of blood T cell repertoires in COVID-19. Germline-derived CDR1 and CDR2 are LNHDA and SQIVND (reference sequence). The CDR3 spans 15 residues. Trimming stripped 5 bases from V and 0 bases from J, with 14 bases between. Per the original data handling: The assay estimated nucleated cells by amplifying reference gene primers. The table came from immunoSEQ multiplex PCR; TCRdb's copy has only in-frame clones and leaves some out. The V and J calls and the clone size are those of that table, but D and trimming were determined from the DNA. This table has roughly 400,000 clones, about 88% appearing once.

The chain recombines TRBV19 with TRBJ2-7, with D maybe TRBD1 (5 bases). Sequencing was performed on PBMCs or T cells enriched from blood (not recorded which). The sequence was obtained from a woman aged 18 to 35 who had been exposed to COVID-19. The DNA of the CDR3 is TGTGCCAGTAGTCTATCGGCAGGGTCCTCCTACGAGCAGTACTTC. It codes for CASSLSAGSSYEQYF.